This T cell receptor beta chain was found in a study of T-cell memory formation after mild COVID-19 (dated by TCRdb to the early 2020s). Concerning the study at large: TCR sequence clusters from the two donors were found to be largely donor specific. Longitudinal TCRalpha and TCRbeta repertoire sequencing tracked T-cell clones expanding and contracting after mild COVID-19 in two donors. The cohort comprised two young, previously healthy adult volunteers, one female and one male. Overall results and qualifications from the work: SARS-CoV-2 specificity of the second-wave clones peaking on day 37 was not confirmed. Clones contracting from day 15 to 85 had balanced CD4/CD8 phenotypes, while a second wave expanding from day 15 to 37 was biased towards CD4+. Contracting CD4+ clones turned up mainly in the CM and EM memory subsets, whereas EMRA was where CD8+ clones were enriched. Some responding clones were detected in pre-infection memory, which suggested that pre-existing cross-reactive memory T cells had joined the SARS-CoV-2 response. Only two mild cases were covered by the study, and larger cohorts that include severe cases with pre-infection samples were considered necessary.

Sequenced using an Illumina NovaSeq 6000. Using 5'RACE with constant-segment primers, TCRalpha and TCRbeta cDNA libraries were constructed, with sample barcodes and unique molecular identifiers added in the process. RNA was extracted from every sample with Trizol reagent. Libraries were amplified in two PCR steps, with a second sample barcode and Illumina TruSeq adapters added in the second step. Sequencing of the libraries was done on an Illumina NovaSeq, producing 2 x 150 bp paired-end reads. The original pipeline was this. Demultiplexing of reads and collapsing into UMI-guided consensus sequences were performed with migec v1.2.7. Using mixcr v2.1.11, UMI consensuses were aligned to TRA and TRB V and J templates and then assembled into clonotypes. A clonotype was counted as expanded or contracted only if both edgeR and NoisET called the change significant, with noise models trained on biological replicates. For edgeR calls, a false discovery rate-adjusted p below 0.01 and a log2 fold-change threshold of 1 were applied. As an exploratory analysis of dynamics, max-normalized trajectories of the 1000 most abundant clonotypes were examined by PCA with hierarchical clustering. Separately sequenced CD4+ and CD8+ repertoires were used to assign a CD4 or CD8 phenotype to each responding clone. TCRdb reprocessing: public reads trimmed at Q25 with fastp, clones called with MiXCR, in-frame beta chains kept. For every CDR3 protein sequence, its rows merge into one entry that carries the most common genes and DNA. These V and J calls derive from TCRdb rather than the authors' analysis. The sample table shows about 400,000 distinct CDR3 sequences, and roughly 14% are seen once. The ten largest clonotypes hold around a fifth of the sample.

Ficoll-Paque density gradient centrifugation was the method used to isolate PBMCs. V is cut by 5 bases and J by 4 bases, and the space between the germline ends is 14 bases. Spanning cysteine to phenylalanine, the CDR3 consists of 14 amino acids. Only the CDR3 part of the read is kept: 42 bases, read in frame from the first base. As for this clonotype: No antigen is known for it. Qualities for individual bases were not recorded, and no much larger clone is one base off.

Sequences were obtained from PBMCs or a T cell subset sorted from them (not recorded which). The source of this sequence is a man between 18 and 29 years old who had mild COVID-19 (a few samples of this study predate the infection). The sample titles of this study are shuffled in the database, so cell type and time point are left out; the donor was told from shared clones. The chain couples TRBV12-3 or TRBV12-4 to TRBJ1-1, with a tentative D gene TRBD1 over 6 matching bases. The bases are TGTGCCAGCAGTAATACAGGGTTGCGCACTGAAGCTTTCTTT. This gives the protein CASSNTGLRTEAFF.